This T cell receptor (beta chain) is drawn from a study of cytomegalovirus exposure and HLA in healthy donors. CDR3 length: 15 amino acids. The ends were cut back, 1 base at V and 1 base at J, with 10 bases in the middle. Germline V lookup: CDR1 SGDLS, CDR2 YYNGEE. A remark on this clone: Its antigen is still unknown.

With 60 Vbeta and 13 Jbeta primers, the PCR was carried out. Profiling relied on immunoSEQ multiplex PCR, and the TCRdb table lists in-frame clones only, not all of them. The repertoire holds about 250,000 clones, with roughly 91% as singletons. Study-level findings and limits: Excluded were some V segments that proved indistinguishable, including TRBV6-2 and TRBV6-3. Highest at DRB1 and lowest at HLA-C, TCR association rates differed among HLA loci in a later analysis.

The chain joins TRBV9 to TRBJ2-3, with TRBD2 as a possible D gene (5 bases). This receptor was identified in a girl aged 2 to 9 in good health and CMV-seronegative. The sequencing input was PBMCs. DNA of the CDR3: TGTGCCAGCAGCGTATCGGGCGGGCGCACAGATACGCAGTATTTT. Encoded protein: CASSVSGGRTDTQYF.